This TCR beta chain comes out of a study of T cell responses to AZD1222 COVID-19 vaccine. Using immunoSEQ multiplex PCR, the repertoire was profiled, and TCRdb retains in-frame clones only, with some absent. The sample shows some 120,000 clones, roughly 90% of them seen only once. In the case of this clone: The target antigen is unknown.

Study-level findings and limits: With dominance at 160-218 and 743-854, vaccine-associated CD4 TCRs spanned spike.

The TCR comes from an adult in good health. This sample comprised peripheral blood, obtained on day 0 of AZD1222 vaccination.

The CDR3 loop is CASGTSGKQTQYF. The CDR3 DNA sequence: TGTGCCTCGGGGACTAGCGGGAAACAGACCCAGTACTTC. The rearrangement links TRBV30 to TRBJ2-5; TRBD2 aligns across 13 bases. CDR3 size: 13 residues. V lost 7 bases and J lost 6; bases outside the gene matches: 5. The V gene's germline CDR1 is GTSNPN and CDR2 SVGIG (reference sequence).